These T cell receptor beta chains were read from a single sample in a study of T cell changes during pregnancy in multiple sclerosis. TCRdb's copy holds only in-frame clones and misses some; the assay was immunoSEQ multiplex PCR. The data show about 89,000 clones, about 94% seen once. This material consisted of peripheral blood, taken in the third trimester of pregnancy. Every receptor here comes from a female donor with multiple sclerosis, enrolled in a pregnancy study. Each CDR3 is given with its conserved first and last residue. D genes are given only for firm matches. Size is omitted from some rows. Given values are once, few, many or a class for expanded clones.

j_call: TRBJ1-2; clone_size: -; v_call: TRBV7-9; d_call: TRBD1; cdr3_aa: CASSALTGNLYGYTF; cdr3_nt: TGTGCCAGCAGCGCCTTGACAGGGAACCTCTATGGCTACACCTTC
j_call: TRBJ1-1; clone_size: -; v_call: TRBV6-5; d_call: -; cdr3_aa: CASSYAAGEAFF; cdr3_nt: TGTGCCAGCAGTTACGCGGCAGGGGAAGCTTTCTTT
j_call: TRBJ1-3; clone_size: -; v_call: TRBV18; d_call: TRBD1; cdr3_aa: CASSPPVDRGDRRNTIYF; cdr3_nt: TGTGCCAGCTCACCACCGGTCGACAGGGGGGACAGGAGAAACACCATATATTTT
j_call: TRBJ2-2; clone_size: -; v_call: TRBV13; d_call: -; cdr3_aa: CASSGDSFRWTGELFF; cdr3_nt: TGTGCCAGCAGCGGAGACAGTTTTAGGTGGACCGGGGAGCTGTTTTTT
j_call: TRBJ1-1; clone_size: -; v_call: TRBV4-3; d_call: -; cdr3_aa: CASSRGVNTEAFF; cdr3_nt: TGCGCCAGCAGCCGGGGGGTTAACACTGAAGCTTTCTTT
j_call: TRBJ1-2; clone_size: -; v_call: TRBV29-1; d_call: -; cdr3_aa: CSVIGAQYGYTF; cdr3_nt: TGCAGCGTGATAGGGGCTCAATATGGCTACACCTTC
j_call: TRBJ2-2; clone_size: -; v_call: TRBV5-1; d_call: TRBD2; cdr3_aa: CASNLGLAGSNTGELFF; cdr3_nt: TGCGCCAGCAACCTAGGACTAGCGGGTTCGAACACCGGGGAGCTGTTTTTT
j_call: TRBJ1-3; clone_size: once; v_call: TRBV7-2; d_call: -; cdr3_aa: CASSPRVLSGNTIYF; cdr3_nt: TGTGCCAGCAGCCCACGGGTCCTCTCTGGAAACACCATATATTTT
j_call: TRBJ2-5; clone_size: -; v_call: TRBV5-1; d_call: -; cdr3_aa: CASSLGGLPQETQYF; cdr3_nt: TGCGCCAGCAGCTTGGGGGGCTTACCCCAAGAGACCCAGTACTTC
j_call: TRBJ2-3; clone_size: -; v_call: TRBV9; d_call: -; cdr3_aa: CASSSLVEDTQYF; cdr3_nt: TGTGCCAGCAGCTCCCTGGTAGAGGATACGCAGTATTTT
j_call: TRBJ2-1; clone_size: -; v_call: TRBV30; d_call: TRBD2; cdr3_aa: CAWSFPDLAEWVIGMNEQFF; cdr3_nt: TGTGCCTGGAGTTTCCCGGACCTAGCGGAGTGGGTGATAGGGATGAATGAGCAGTTCTTC